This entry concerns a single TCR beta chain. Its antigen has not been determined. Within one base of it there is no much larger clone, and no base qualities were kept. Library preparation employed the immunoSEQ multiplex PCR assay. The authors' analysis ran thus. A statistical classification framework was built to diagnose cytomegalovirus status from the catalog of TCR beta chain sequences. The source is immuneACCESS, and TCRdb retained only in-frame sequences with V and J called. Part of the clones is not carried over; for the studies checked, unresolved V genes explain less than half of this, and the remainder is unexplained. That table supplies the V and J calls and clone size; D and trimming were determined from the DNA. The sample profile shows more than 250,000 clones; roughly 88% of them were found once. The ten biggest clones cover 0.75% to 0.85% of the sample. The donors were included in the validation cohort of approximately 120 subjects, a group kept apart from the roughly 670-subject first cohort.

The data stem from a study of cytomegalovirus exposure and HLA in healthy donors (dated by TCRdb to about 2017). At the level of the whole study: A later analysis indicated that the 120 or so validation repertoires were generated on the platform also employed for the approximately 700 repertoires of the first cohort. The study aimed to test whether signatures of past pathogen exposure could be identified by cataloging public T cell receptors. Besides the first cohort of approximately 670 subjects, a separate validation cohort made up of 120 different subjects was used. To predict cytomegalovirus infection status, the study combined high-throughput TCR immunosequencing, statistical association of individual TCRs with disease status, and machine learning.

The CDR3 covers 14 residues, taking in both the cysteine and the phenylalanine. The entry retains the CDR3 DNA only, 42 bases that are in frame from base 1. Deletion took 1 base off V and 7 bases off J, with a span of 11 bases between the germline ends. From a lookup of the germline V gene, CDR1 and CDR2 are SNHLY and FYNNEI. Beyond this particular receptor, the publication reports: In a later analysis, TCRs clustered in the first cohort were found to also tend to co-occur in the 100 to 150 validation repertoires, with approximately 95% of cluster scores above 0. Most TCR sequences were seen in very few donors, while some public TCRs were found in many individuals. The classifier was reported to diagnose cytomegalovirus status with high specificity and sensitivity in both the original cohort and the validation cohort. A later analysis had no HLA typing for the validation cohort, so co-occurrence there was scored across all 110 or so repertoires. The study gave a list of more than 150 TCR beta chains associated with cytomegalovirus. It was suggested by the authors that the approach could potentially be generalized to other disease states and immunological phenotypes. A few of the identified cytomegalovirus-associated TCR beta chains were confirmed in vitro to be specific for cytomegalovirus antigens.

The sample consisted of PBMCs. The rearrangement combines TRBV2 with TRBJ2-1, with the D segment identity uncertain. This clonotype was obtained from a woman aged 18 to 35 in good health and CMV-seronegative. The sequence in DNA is TGTGCCAGCAGTGAAGTAGGAGTGGGTAATGAGCAGTTCTTC. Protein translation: CASSEVGVGNEQFF.